This entry lists 16 T cell receptor beta chains sequenced from one sample in a study of Graves' ophthalmopathy and Graves' hyperthyroidism. RNA transcripts yielded amplified TCR beta CDR3 regions. The first round was an RT-PCR with HTBI primers, and the second round was a multiplex PCR. MiXCR was run by TCRdb on the multiplex PCR reads, yielding one entry per CDR3 protein. The repertoire has hundreds of thousands of distinct CDR3 sequences, roughly 21% of them found once; the top ten carry roughly 3%. Sequences were obtained from peripheral blood. The receptors come from a woman between 18 and 29 years old with stable Graves' hyperthyroidism.

This clonotype occurred a few times. V usage is TRBV20-1 and J usage is TRBJ1-1, with TRBD1 as a possible D gene (5 bases). The germline V gene has CDR1 DFQATT and CDR2 SNEGSKA (reference sequence). This CDR3 region has 12 residues. Trimming pared 8 bases from V and 4 bases from J, leaving 14 bases between. CDR3 region: CSSPPGGTEAFF. The CDR3 DNA reads TGCAGTTCCCCCCCTGGGGGCACTGAAGCTTTCTTT.

This clonotype was observed at least ten times. The chain joins TRBV11-2 to TRBJ2-5; 9 bases line up with TRBD2. Losses at the gene ends were 5 bases for V and 5 bases for J; bases not matched to a gene: 12. From germline, CDR1 is SGHAT and CDR2 FQNNGV. CDR3 length equals 16 residues. This CDR3 is CASSPSRGRARETQYF. The CDR3 DNA follows: TGTGCCAGCAGCCCCTCCCGCGGGAGGGCCAGGGAGACCCAGTACTTC.

In its sample, this clonotype was seen many times. The chain couples TRBV20-1 to TRBJ2-7; TRBD2 agrees at 9 bases. CDR3 length: 12 amino acids. Germline CDR1 DFQATT, CDR2 SNEGSKA (reference sequence). With V trimmed by 7 bases and J by 3 bases, 4 bases remained unmatched. The CDR3 here is CSGLAGDYEQYF. In nucleotides, the CDR3 is TGCAGTGGTTTAGCGGGGGACTACGAGCAGTACTTC.

This clonotype was observed a handful of times. The rearrangement uses TRBV7-3 and TRBJ2-7, with no clear D. The germline gives CDR1 SGHTA, CDR2 FQGTGA. V lost 4 bases and J lost 7, with 14 bases in between. There are 13 residues in the CDR3. In DNA form, the CDR3 reads TGTGCCAGCAGCTCCCGGACCGTCGGGGAGCAGTACTTC. Translating gives CASSSRTVGEQYF.

This clonotype was picked up many times. Written as DNA, the CDR3 is TGTGCCAGCAGCTCACCAATCACGACAGGGAACACTGAAGCTTTCTTT. It specifies CASSSPITTGNTEAFF. V and J are TRBV11-1 and TRBJ1-1, with D perhaps TRBD1 (6 bases). Trimming stripped 4 bases from V and 1 base from J, with 16 bases between. The germline V gene encodes CDR1 SGHAT and CDR2 FQDESV (reference sequence). This CDR3 spans 16 amino acids.

This clonotype was counted many times. The V call is TRBV11-2, the J call TRBJ1-2; D uncertain. The V end was cut by 5 bases, the J end by 3 bases, with 10 bases between. This CDR3 has 13 amino acids. Germline values: CDR1 SGHAT, CDR2 FQNNGV. The CDR3, as DNA: TGTGCCAGCAGCCCGCAACGAGACTATGGCTACACCTTC. Translating it yields CASSPQRDYGYTF.

This clonotype occurred many times. This chain uses TRBV28 with TRBJ1-1; D is unclear. The germline V and J ends were trimmed by 5 bases and 1 base, with 11 bases remaining between them. Germline V lookup: CDR1 MDHEN, CDR2 SYDVKM. The length of the CDR3 is 14 residues. The CDR3 loop reads CASSPPSGNTEAFF. CDR3 DNA sequence: TGTGCCAGCAGTCCGCCTAGTGGGAACACTGAAGCTTTCTTT.

This clonotype was seen more than once but under ten times. The chain uses TRBV27 and TRBJ1-5; 7 bases agree with TRBD1. Germline V gene lookup returns CDR1 MNHEY and CDR2 SMNVEV (reference sequence). V lost 2 bases, J lost 6 bases, and 7 bases stayed unmatched. CDR3 length equals 15 residues. The CDR3 region has the DNA TGTGCCAGCAGTTTAGAATACAGGGGCGGTCAGCCCCAGCATTTT. It yields the protein CASSLEYRGGQPQHF.

This clonotype turned up a few times. J is TRBJ1-2 and V is TRBV6-1; 8 bases are a match to TRBD1. The CDR3 covers 13 residues. The V segment lost 6 bases and the J segment 7 bases; nucleotides outside the gene matches: 7. Germline-derived CDR1 and CDR2 are MNHNS and SASEGT. CDR3 nucleotides: TGTGCCAGCAGCCGAACAGGGGGACTTGGCTACACCTTC. Translation: CASSRTGGLGYTF.

This clonotype was counted many times. The V and J genes are TRBV25-1 and TRBJ2-7, with D possibly matching TRBD1 (5 bases). Germline lookup yields CDR1 MGHDK and CDR2 SYGVNS. Trimming pared 3 bases from V and 3 bases from J, leaving 18 bases between. This CDR3 comprises 16 residues. CDR3 nucleotide sequence: TGTGCCAGCAGTGACACGACCACAGGACCGTTCTACGAGCAGTACTTC. Translated: CASSDTTTGPFYEQYF.

In regard to this clonotype: This may arise from a read error, as a much more abundant clone is one base away. Since no conserved phenylalanine or tryptophan closes the CDR3, a read error is the likely cause. The gene calls are TRBV9 and TRBJ1-3, with D unclear. The V end was cut by 4 bases, the J end by 0 bases, with 8 bases between. The CDR3 extends over 14 amino acids. Germline V gene sequence: CDR1 SGDLS, CDR2 YYNGEE. The CDR3 loop reads CASSITASGNTIYV. DNA for the CDR3: TGTGCCAGCAGCATTACAGCCTCTGGAAACACCATATATGTT.

This clonotype has a count of ten or more. The J gene is TRBJ1-1, the V gene TRBV6-5; D possibly corresponds to TRBD1 (5 bases). The V end lost 7 bases, the J end lost 5 bases, and 14 bases lay between the germline ends. Germline-derived CDR1 and CDR2 are MNHEY and SVGAGI. The CDR3 totals 13 residues. The CDR3 DNA is TGTGCCAGCAATAGGGGTAGAACAACTGAAGCTTTCTTT. Amino acid sequence: CASNRGRTTEAFF.

This clonotype has at least ten counts. The chain couples TRBV5-1 to TRBJ1-1, with no clear D. Germline loops: CDR1 SGHRS, CDR2 YFSETQ. Deletions cut 5 bases from V and 0 bases from J, with 8 bases between. CDR3 length equals 13 residues. Written as DNA, the CDR3 is TGCGCCAGCAGTTACACTCTGAACACTGAAGCTTTCTTT. Protein sequence: CASSYTLNTEAFF.

This clonotype was counted a few times. V is TRBV18 and J is TRBJ1-2; D perhaps matches TRBD1 (5 bases). CDR1 is KGHSH, CDR2 LQKENI, per germline. There are 13 residues in the CDR3. V lost 0 bases, J lost 8 bases, and 10 bases lay in between. The CDR3 DNA is TGTGCCAGCTCACCACCGGTGCAGGGCGGCTACACCTTC. Translated, it gives CASSPPVQGGYTF.

This clonotype was counted only a few times. The chain employs TRBV18 and TRBJ2-2; tentatively, D is TRBD1 or TRBD2 (5 bases each). V gave up 3 bases and J gave up 7 bases, with 30 bases separating them. The CDR3 loop spans 20 amino acids. Germline V gene lookup returns CDR1 KGHSH and CDR2 LQKENI. CDR3 nucleotides: TGTGCCAGCTCACCCCCCAAGGCCACTAGGGACCGCGTTCGGCACGGGGAGCTGTTTTTT. Protein: CASSPPKATRDRVRHGELFF.

This clonotype was seen many times. The V call is TRBV28, the J call TRBJ1-5, with TRBD1 matching 7 bases. Germline CDR1 MDHEN, CDR2 SYDVKM. V lost 4 bases to trimming and J lost 0 bases; unmatched junction nucleotides: 9. This CDR3 is built from 17 residues. CDR3 sequence: CASSSWDSEYSNQPQHF. The CDR3, as DNA: TGTGCCAGCAGTTCCTGGGACAGCGAATATAGCAATCAGCCCCAGCATTTT.